This T cell receptor beta chain is from a study of CD8 T cells in Susac syndrome. Reverse transcription of roughly 0.45 to 1 ug RNA was carried out with random hexamers. Amplification of TCR beta CDR3 used immunoSEQ multiplex PCR across 54 Vbeta and 13 Jbeta. TCRdb re-derived calls from the immunoSEQ multiplex PCR reads in MiXCR, one entry per CDR3 protein. The sample has tens of thousands of distinct CDR3 sequences, just over 90% seen once. Through negative isolation, CD4+ and CD8+ T cells were obtained, while TEMRA cells were enriched using FACS. CDR1 is MNHEY, CDR2 SVGAGI, per germline. This CDR3 spans 15 amino acids. Unmatched junction bases numbered 7, after V lost 6 bases and J lost 0 bases.

Sequencing input: CD8+ T cells from PBMCs. This TCR was sampled from a human donor with multiple sclerosis. This chain connects TRBV6-5 to TRBJ1-1; 7 bases map to TRBD1. This chain's CDR3 is CASRIKGGLNTEAFF. The CDR3 DNA reads as TGTGCCAGCAGGATTAAAGGGGGCCTGAACACTGAAGCTTTCTTT.